The sequence of this T cell receptor (beta chain) was determined in a study of T cell responses to AZD1222 COVID-19 vaccine. Trimming at V came to 3 bases and at J to 7 bases, leaving 9 bases not matched to a gene. Germline values: CDR1 MDHEN, CDR2 SYDVKM. The CDR3 sequence is 15 residues long. Profiled with immunoSEQ multiplex PCR; TCRdb holds only in-frame clones, not every one. The sample consists of about 64,000 clones, around nine tenths of them appearing once. The V gene is TRBV28, the J gene TRBJ1-5; 7 bases are a match to TRBD1. Sample: peripheral blood, taken 28 days after the second dose of the MenACWY control vaccine. This sequence originates from an adult who received the MenACWY meningococcal vaccine as a control. The chain's CDR3 is CASSFLTGEGQPQHF. DNA for the CDR3: TGTGCCAGCAGTTTTCTTACAGGGGAGGGACAGCCCCAGCATTTT.